These 14 T cell receptor beta chains were sequenced from one sample in a study of OX40 agonist ivuxolimab in advanced cancers. Using immunoSEQ multiplex PCR, the repertoire was profiled, and TCRdb retains in-frame clones only, with some absent. The sample records tens of thousands of clones, more than 75% being singletons. The sequencing used CD4+ or CD8+ T cells sorted from blood, collected in a trial of the OX40 agonist ivuxolimab. The receptor source for this set is an adult with an advanced solid tumor such as melanoma, head and neck, liver or kidney cancer.

The chain couples TRBV9 to TRBJ2-2; possible D gene TRBD2, 7 bases. This CDR3 contains 16 residues. Germline CDR1 SGDLS, CDR2 YYNGEE. The V gene lost 3 bases and the J gene lost 2 bases, with 14 bases spanning the gap. CDR3 loop: CASSARGGTNTGELFF. In DNA, the CDR3 is TGTGCCAGCAGCGCCCGCGGGGGCACCAACACCGGGGAGCTGTTTTTT.

This sequence joins TRBV5-1 and TRBJ1-2; 7 bases fit TRBD1. This CDR3 has 16 residues. Germline lookup yields CDR1 SGHRS and CDR2 YFSETQ. The junction had 15 bases not matched to a gene; V was cut back by 4 bases and J by 6 bases. CDR3 amino acids: CASSPRGPTGVHGYTF. DNA for the CDR3: TGCGCCAGCAGCCCCCGAGGCCCTACAGGGGTTCATGGCTACACCTTC.

This chain uses TRBV7-2 with TRBJ2-3; D gene unclear. Deletions cut 2 bases from V and 4 bases from J, with 13 bases between. The germline V gene has CDR1 SGHTA and CDR2 FQGNSA. The CDR3 runs 15 residues. The CDR3 DNA follows: TGTGCCAGCAGCTTAAGGCTAGTTGGCGCAGATACGCAGTATTTT. It translates to CASSLRLVGADTQYF.

V usage is TRBV6-1 and J usage is TRBJ1-4, with D maybe TRBD1 (6 bases). V was clipped by 2 bases and J by 10 bases, with 20 bases between them. The CDR3 has 16 residues. Germline values: CDR1 MNHNS, CDR2 SASEGT. CDR3 protein: CASSELSAGDRGKLFF. The CDR3 DNA follows: TGTGCCAGCAGTGAACTATCGGCAGGGGATAGGGGAAAACTGTTTTTT.

This chain uses TRBV13 with TRBJ2-7; D is undetermined. This CDR3 region has 12 residues. V was trimmed by 4 bases and J by 6 bases, leaving 10 bases between them. Germline V gene sequence: CDR1 PRHDT, CDR2 FYEKMQ (reference sequence). CDR3 loop: CASSSLSAEQYF. CDR3 DNA: TGTGCCAGCAGCTCCCTTTCGGCCGAGCAGTACTTC.

Worth noting for this clone: Other DNA sequences from this sample encode an identical CDR3 as well. This chain uses TRBV7-9 with TRBJ1-1; TRBD1 might be the D (6 bases). This CDR3 is built from 11 residues. The germline V gene has CDR1 SEHNR and CDR2 FQNEAQ (reference sequence). Here the CDR3 reads CASGGATEAFF. CDR3 sequence (DNA): TGTGCTTCCGGGGGGGCCACTGAAGCTTTCTTT.

This chain connects TRBV5-6 to TRBJ1-2, with D possibly matching TRBD1 (6 bases). The germline CDR1 and CDR2 sequences are SGHDT and YYEEEE. The V and J ends lost 3 bases and 4 bases respectively, with 19 bases between them. This CDR3 region has 16 residues. The CDR3, as DNA: TGTGCCAGCAGCTCGATCTCCACAGGGTATGGCTATGGCTACACCTTC. It codes for CASSSISTGYGYGYTF.

This chain connects TRBV5-4 to TRBJ2-2, with 10 bases fitting TRBD2. With V trimmed by 0 bases and J by 10 bases, 9 bases remained unmatched. CDR3 length: 16 amino acids. CDR1 SGHNT and CDR2 YYREEE come from the germline V gene (reference sequence). The DNA of the CDR3 is TGTGCCAGCAGCTTGGTTTGGCTAGCGGGAGAGGAGGAGCTGTTTTTT. Its protein product is CASSLVWLAGEEELFF. Full variable domain (missing parts from reference TRBV5-4 and TRBJ2-2): ETGVTQSPTHLIKTRGQQVTLRCSSQSGHNTVSWYQQALGQGPQFIFQYYREEENGRGNFPPRFSGLQFPNYSSELNVNALELDDSALYLCASSLVWLAGEEELFFGEGSRLTVL.

The chain employs TRBV5-1 and TRBJ2-6; possibly TRBD1 for D (6 bases). The length of the CDR3 is 15 residues. Trimming stripped 3 bases from V and 4 bases from J, with 11 bases between. CDR1 is SGHRS, CDR2 YFSETQ, per germline. DNA for the CDR3: TGCGCCAGCAGCTGGGCAGGGGACGGGGCCAACGTCCTGACTTTC. It codes for CASSWAGDGANVLTF. The complete variable domain, with remaining parts taken from reference TRBV5-1 and TRBJ2-6, reads KAGVTQTPRYLIKTRGQQVTLSCSPISGHRSVSWYQQTPGQGLQFLFEYFSETQRNKGNFPGRFSGRQFSNSRSEMNVSTLELGDSALYLCASSWAGDGANVLTFGAGSRLTVL.

About this clone itself: This CDR3 is also generated by other DNA sequences in the sample. The J gene is TRBJ2-7, the V gene TRBV4-2, with 9 bases matching TRBD1. Per the germline V gene, CDR1 is LGHNA and CDR2 is YNFKEQ. This CDR3 contains 14 residues. V was pared by 3 bases and J by 2 bases, with 2 bases of the junction left unmatched. The DNA for the CDR3 is TGTGCCAGCAGCCAGGGGACAGGGACCTACGAGCAGTACTTC. Translated, it gives CASSQGTGTYEQYF.

This clone is labeled medium-sized. This chain uses TRBV4-1 with TRBJ1-2; D might be TRBD1 (5 bases). In germline, CDR1 is MGHRA, CDR2 YSYEKL. The CDR3 runs to 14 residues. V lost 0 bases, J lost 4 bases, and 9 bases lay in between. The CDR3 reads CASSQEQGGYGYTF. CDR3 nucleotide sequence: TGCGCCAGCAGCCAAGAGCAGGGAGGCTATGGCTACACCTTC.

V is TRBV7-7 and J is TRBJ2-3; a weak D match, TRBD1 (6 bases). The V end was cut by 5 bases, the J end by 2 bases, with 14 bases between. Germline values: CDR1 SSHAT, CDR2 FNYEAQ (reference sequence). The CDR3 is made up of 15 amino acids. The CDR3 nucleotides read TGTGCCAGCAGCCCAGGGGCAGGTTCCACAGATACGCAGTATTTT. It is translated as CASSPGAGSTDTQYF. The full variable domain, rest sourced from reference TRBV7-7 and TRBJ2-3, is GAGVSQSPRYKVTKRGQDVTLRCDPISSHATLYWYQQALGQGPEFLTYFNYEAQPDKSGLPSDRFSAERPEGSISTLTIQRTEQRDSAMYRCASSPGAGSTDTQYFGPGTRLTVL.

As to this clone: Other DNA sequences of this sample code for an identical CDR3. The chain's CDR3 is CASSGGGNNYGYTF. DNA for the CDR3: TGCGCCAGCAGCGGGGGCGGAAATAACTATGGCTACACCTTC. The rearrangement uses TRBV5-1 and TRBJ1-2, with D maybe TRBD1 (6 bases). The CDR3 has 14 amino acids. V was pared by 4 bases and J by 1 base, with 11 bases between. The germline V gene has CDR1 SGHRS and CDR2 YFSETQ.

The chain carries TRBV7-2 and TRBJ1-5, with TRBD1 identical over 8 bases. The CDR3 is 16 residues long. With 2 bases clipped from V and 6 bases from J, the junction kept 9 bases outside the gene matches. Germline-derived CDR1 and CDR2 are SGHTA and FQGNSA. CDR3 protein: CASSLCRTGSCQPQHF. CDR3 sequence (DNA): TGTGCCAGCAGCTTATGCCGGACAGGGAGTTGTCAGCCCCAGCATTTT.